In its sample, the clone carrying this T cell receptor beta chain was seen once. The antigen is unknown. This specimen comes from a study of T cell responses to AZD1222 COVID-19 vaccine. Study findings and constraints: Females outnumbered males among donors, who were mostly white British; clonal diversity was possibly underestimated. Spike regions recognized by vaccine-associated CD4 TCRs spanned the protein, led by 160-218 and 743-854. Baseline seropositives among AZD1222 recipients totaled only 6 or 7.

V lost 0 bases to trimming and J lost 5 bases; unmatched junction nucleotides: 7. CDR3 length: 15 residues. Germline V gives CDR1 LGHDT, CDR2 YNNKEL (reference sequence). Assay used: immunoSEQ multiplex PCR; TCRdb lists only in-frame clones, some missing. The profile shows about 150,000 clones, about 92% of them singletons. The chain has TRBV3-1 (or the pseudogene TRBV3-2) and TRBJ2-7; 7 nucleotides line up with TRBD1. The material was peripheral blood, obtained 28 days after the second AZD1222 dose. The sequence was obtained from an adult who received the AZD1222 COVID-19 vaccine. The CDR3 sequence: CASSQDRKGGNEQYF. As DNA, the CDR3 is TGTGCCAGCAGCCAAGATAGGAAAGGGGGCAACGAGCAGTACTTC.